This TCR beta chain was sequenced in a study of Graves' ophthalmopathy and Graves' hyperthyroidism. Regarding the study as a whole: Built on 13 signatures, a model told ophthalmopathy apart from stable hyperthyroidism with 87.88% sensitivity and around 80% specificity. Blood also harbored most expanded thyroid clonotypes above 0.001 frequency. With a specificity of roughly 72% and a sensitivity of about 69%, the model predicted ophthalmopathy progression.

Germline assignment: CDR1 MRHNA and CDR2 SNTAGT. V gave up 7 bases and J gave up 0 bases, with 15 bases separating them. The CDR3 runs to 15 residues. None of the included patients had other autoimmune diseases, uncontrolled infections, pregnancy or lactation, as these led to exclusion. For repertoire sequencing, the TCR beta CDR3 regions were amplified from RNA transcripts. First-round RT-PCR employed HTBI primers, with a second-round multiplex PCR after it. Using its own MiXCR run on the multiplex PCR reads, TCRdb lists one record per CDR3 protein. The data contain around 660,000 distinct CDR3 sequences, over 40% of them seen just once; the ten biggest clones take up 3% to 3.5%. Regarding this clonotype: Its antigen is currently unknown.

The sequenced material came from peripheral blood. This chain joins TRBV6-4 and TRBJ1-1, with no clear D. The sequence was obtained from an adult man with Graves' ophthalmopathy. The CDR3 bases are TGTGCCAGCATTAACTTGTCCCACTTGAACACTGAAGCTTTCTTT. Translating it yields CASINLSHLNTEAFF.